This TCR beta chain was captured in a study of blood T cell repertoires in COVID-19 (dated by TCRdb to between 2020 and 2021). About the study as a whole: Collaborator samples came from the United States, Italy and Spain and covered acute and convalescent phases of COVID-19. The prospective study material was composed of cDNA or gDNA derived from T cells, B-cell-depleted T cells, or PBMCs. Subjects who had been exposed to COVID-19, were actively infected with it, or had recovered from it provided the deeply sampled blood TCRbeta repertoires that made up the dataset. The repertoires were released in a freely available public database meant as a resource for research on the immune response to SARS-CoV-2. The samples were drawn from two sources: the first 160 participants of the ongoing ImmuneRACE study, and fewer than 1,500 subjects contributed by 6 global collaborators. Nearly every sample came with metadata listing a de-identified subject ID, COVID-19 status, age in years and sex. Where available, HLA class I and class II types were taken from metadata supplied by the sample provider and were not determined by assay-based typing. General study outcomes and caveats: Clinical and demographic metadata were provided uncurated, with the amount varying by source and participant.

TCRbeta CDR3 regions were amplified from genomic DNA by means of the immunoSEQ Assay, a bias-controlled multiplex PCR. From the authors' description of their analysis: The number of nucleated cells in each sample was estimated by amplification of reference gene primers within the assay. To quantify the absolute abundance of each unique TCRbeta CDR3 rearrangement, sequence reads were collapsed and filtered. Productive Simpson clonality was computed per sample as the square root of Simpson's diversity index over productive rearrangements. What TCRdb holds here is the immuneACCESS table cut down to in-frame rearrangements. Part of the clones is not present; checked against another copy, under half of the missing clones reflect an unresolved V gene, and the others are unexplained. The D gene and trimming were derived from the DNA, and the V and J assignments and clone size from that table. The sample contains a few hundred thousand clones, approximately 87% of them found a single time. The ten largest clones capture under 6.5% of the sample.

On this clone: Its binding antigen is unknown. Base qualities were left out, and no much larger clone turns up one base away.

The collaborating institutions used their own protocols to collect whole blood in K2EDTA tubes. For TCRbeta analysis, collaborator samples were shipped as frozen whole blood, as isolated PBMCs, or as DNA extracted from either sample type. From its cysteine to its phenylalanine, the CDR3 spans 15 amino acids. Only the CDR3 region is kept as DNA, spanning 45 bases read in frame from base 1. CDR1 and CDR2 were assigned from the germline V gene as SQVTM and ANQGSEA. For this chain, trimming is 8 bases at the V end and 9 bases at the J end, and the number of junction bases without a gene match is 17. Sample: peripheral blood. The source is a man between 60 and 75 years old with acute or convalescent COVID-19. The chain is assembled from TRBV29-1 and TRBJ2-1, with TRBD2 identical over 9 junction bases. CDR3 region: CSTRPTAGGGGEQFF. The nucleotide sequence reads TGCAGCACCAGACCGACAGCGGGAGGAGGGGGTGAGCAGTTCTTC.